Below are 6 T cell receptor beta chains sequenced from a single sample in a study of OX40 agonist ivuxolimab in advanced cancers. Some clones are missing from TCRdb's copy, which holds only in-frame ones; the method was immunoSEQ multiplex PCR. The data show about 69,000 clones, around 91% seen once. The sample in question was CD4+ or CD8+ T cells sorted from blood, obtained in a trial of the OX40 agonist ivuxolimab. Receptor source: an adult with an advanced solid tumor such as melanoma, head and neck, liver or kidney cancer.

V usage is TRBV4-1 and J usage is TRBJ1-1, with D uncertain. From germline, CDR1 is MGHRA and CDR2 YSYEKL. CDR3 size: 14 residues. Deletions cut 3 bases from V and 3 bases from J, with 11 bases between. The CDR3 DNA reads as TGCGCCAGCAGCCACTCACAGACCGACACTGAAGCTTTCTTT. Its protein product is CASSHSQTDTEAFF.

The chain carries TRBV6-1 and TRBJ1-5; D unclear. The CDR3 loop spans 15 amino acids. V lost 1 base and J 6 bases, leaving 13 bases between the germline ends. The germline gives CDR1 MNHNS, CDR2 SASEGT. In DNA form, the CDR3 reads TGTGCCAGCAGTGAAGAGGGATTCGGTAGTCAGCCCCAGCATTTT. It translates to CASSEEGFGSQPQHF.

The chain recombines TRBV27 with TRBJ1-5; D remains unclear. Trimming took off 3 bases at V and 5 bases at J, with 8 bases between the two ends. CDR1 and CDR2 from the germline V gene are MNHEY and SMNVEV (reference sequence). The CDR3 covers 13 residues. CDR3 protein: CASSLRLDQPQHF. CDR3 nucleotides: TGTGCCAGCAGTTTGCGACTGGATCAGCCCCAGCATTTT.

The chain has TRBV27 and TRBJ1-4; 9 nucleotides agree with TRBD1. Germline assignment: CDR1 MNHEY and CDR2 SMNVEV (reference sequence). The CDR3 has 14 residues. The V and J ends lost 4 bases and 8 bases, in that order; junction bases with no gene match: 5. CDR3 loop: CASSSGTGMEKLFF. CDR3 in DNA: TGTGCCAGCAGTTCCGGGACAGGGATGGAAAAACTGTTTTTT. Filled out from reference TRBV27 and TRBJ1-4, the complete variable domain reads EAQVTQNPRYLITVTGKKLTVTCSQNMNHEYMSWYRQDPGLGLRQIYYSMNVEVTDKGDVPEGYKVSRKEKRNFPLILESPSPNQTSLYFCASSSGTGMEKLFFGSGTQLSVL.

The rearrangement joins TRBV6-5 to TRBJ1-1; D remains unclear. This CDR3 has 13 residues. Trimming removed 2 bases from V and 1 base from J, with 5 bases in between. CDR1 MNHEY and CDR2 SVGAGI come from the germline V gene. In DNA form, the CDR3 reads TGTGCCAGCAGTTACGTAGAGAACACTGAAGCTTTCTTT. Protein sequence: CASSYVENTEAFF.

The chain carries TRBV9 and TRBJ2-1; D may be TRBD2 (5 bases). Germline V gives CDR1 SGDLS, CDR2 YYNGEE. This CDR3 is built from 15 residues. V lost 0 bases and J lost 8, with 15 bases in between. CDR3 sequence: CASSVDTGTGYEQFF. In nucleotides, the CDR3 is TGTGCCAGCAGCGTAGACACGGGAACGGGCTATGAGCAGTTCTTC.